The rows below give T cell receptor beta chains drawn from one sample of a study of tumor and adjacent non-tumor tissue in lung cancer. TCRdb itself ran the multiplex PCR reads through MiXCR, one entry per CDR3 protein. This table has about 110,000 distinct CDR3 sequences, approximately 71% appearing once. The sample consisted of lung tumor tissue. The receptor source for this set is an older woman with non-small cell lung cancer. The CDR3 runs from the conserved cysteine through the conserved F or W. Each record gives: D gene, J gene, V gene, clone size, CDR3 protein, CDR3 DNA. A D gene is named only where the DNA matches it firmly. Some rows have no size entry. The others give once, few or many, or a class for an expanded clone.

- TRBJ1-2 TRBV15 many CATSYGGSGYTF TGTGCCACCAGTTACGGTGGGTCTGGCTACACCTTC
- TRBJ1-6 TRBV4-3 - CASSQEGGDRAPLHF TGCGCCAGCAGCCAAGAGGGTGGGGACCGAGCACCCCTCCACTTT
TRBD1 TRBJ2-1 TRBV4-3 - CASIQDGQAGYNEQFF TGCGCCAGCATCCAAGATGGACAGGCTGGGTACAATGAGCAGTTCTTC
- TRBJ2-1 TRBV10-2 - CANRGGYSYNEQFF TGCGCCAACAGAGGTGGGTACTCCTACAATGAGCAGTTCTTC
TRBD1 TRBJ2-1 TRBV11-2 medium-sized CASSQPGQGANEQFF TGTGCCAGCAGCCAACCGGGACAGGGGGCAAATGAGCAGTTCTTC
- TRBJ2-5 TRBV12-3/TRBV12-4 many CASSLRQETQYF TGTGCCAGCAGTTTACGACAAGAGACCCAGTACTTC
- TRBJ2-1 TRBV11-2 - CVSSFNPCDQHNEQSF TGTGTCAGCAGCTTTAATCCATGCGATCAACATAATGAGCAGTCCTTC
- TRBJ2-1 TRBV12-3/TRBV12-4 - CASSPSSRKRNEQFF TGTGCCAGTAGCCCATCTAGCAGGAAAAGAAATGAGCAGTTCTTC
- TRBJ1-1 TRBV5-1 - CSSSLAGNTKALF TGCTCCAGCAGCTTGGCCGGGAACACTAAAGCTCTCTTT
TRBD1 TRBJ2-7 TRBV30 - CAWSVTGGTSEQYF TGTGCCTGGAGTGTAACAGGGGGAACCTCCGAGCAGTACTTC
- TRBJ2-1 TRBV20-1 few CGGAMGLPNNEQFF TGCGGTGGCGCGATGGGGCTCCCTAACAATGAGCAGTTCTTC
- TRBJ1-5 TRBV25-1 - CASSTVAQPQHF TGTGCCAGCAGCACAGTGGCCCAACCCCAGCATTTT
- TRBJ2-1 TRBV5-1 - CASSIGGQTYNELFF TGCGCCAGCTCTATTGGGGGGCAGACTTACAATGAGCTGTTCTTC
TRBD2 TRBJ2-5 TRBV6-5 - CANSYSGRGEETQYF TGTGCCAACAGTTACTCAGGACGGGGGGAAGAGACCCAGTACTTC